This note documents a single T cell receptor (beta chain) sequence. TCRdb keeps only in-frame clones here, not all; method: immunoSEQ multiplex PCR. Of some 900,000 clones listed, 76% are singletons. This entry is derived from a study of shared clonotypes between healthy human individuals. CDR1 and CDR2 from the germline V gene are MGHRA and YSYEKL. Germline trimming cut 0 bases from V and 7 bases from J; bases unmatched to any gene: 5. The CDR3 contains 15 residues. This clonotype was obtained from a man between 18 and 29 years old in good health. This rearrangement joins TRBV4-1 to TRBJ2-5; TRBD2 matches 10 bases. Sequenced input: memory CD4+ T cells sorted from blood. The sample's subset: CD45RA-negative fraction. The CDR3 protein is CASSQELAGAGTQYF. CDR3 sequence (DNA): TGCGCCAGCAGCCAAGAGCTAGCGGGGGCAGGGACCCAGTACTTC.